This TCR beta chain was identified in a study of blood T cell repertoires in COVID-19. About the study: The study drew acute and convalescent COVID-19 samples from the United States, Italy and Spain. T cells, B-cell-depleted T cells, or PBMCs supplied cDNA or gDNA.

In the source study's methods: Amplification with reference gene primers provided the estimates of nucleated cell counts. TCRdb's copy holds only in-frame clones and misses some; the assay was immunoSEQ multiplex PCR. For V, J and clone size, that table is used; D and trimming come from the DNA. The table lists some 240,000 clones, about 81% of them singletons. Seattle cases were enrolled at active infection and followed longitudinally. CDR3 length: 18 amino acids. V lost 0 bases, J lost 2 bases, and 9 bases stayed unmatched. Germline assignment: CDR1 LGHNA and CDR2 YNFKEQ. V and J are TRBV4-2 and TRBJ1-3, with 8 bases fitting TRBD1. The source material was peripheral blood. The clonotype was recovered from a woman aged 70-85 years with COVID-19, enrolled during active disease. Here the CDR3 DNA reads TGTGCCAGCAGCCAAGATAAGTGGGGACAGGTAGCTGGAAACACCATATATTTT. Protein: CASSQDKWGQVAGNTIYF.